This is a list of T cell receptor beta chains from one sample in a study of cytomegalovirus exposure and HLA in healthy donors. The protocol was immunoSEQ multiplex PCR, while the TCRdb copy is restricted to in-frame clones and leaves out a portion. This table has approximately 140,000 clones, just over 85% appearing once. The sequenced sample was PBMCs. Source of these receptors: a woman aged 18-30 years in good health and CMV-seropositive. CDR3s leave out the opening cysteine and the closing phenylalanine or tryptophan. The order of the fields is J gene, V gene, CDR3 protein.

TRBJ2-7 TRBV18 ASSRWGSGDEQY
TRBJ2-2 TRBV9 ASSVDKREANGELF
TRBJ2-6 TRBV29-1 SVDHRVASGANVLT
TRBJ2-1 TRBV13 ASSSYFTGYNEQF
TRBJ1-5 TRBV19 ASSINRSRYQPQH
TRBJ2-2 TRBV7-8 ASSSTRAGGWTGELF
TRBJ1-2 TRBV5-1 ASSVKGDYGYT
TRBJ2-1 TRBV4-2 ASSPRASGGPQRTYNEQF
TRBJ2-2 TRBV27 ASSLVQAGELF
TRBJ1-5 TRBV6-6 ATSSFGGIANQPQH
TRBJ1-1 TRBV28 ASTTTEVHTEAF
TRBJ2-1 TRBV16 ASSLLDRALGNEQF
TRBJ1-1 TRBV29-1 SVQQGTEAF
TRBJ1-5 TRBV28 ASRRRSGTGGNQPQH
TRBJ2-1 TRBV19 ASSIVISEQF
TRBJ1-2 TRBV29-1 SVTTWNRDNYGYT
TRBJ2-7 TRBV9 ASSVSRDTPVEQY
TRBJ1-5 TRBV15 ATSSGIQGADGLAQH
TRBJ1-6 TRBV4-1 ASSQDDQAYNSPLH
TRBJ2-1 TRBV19 ASSASGVRVVNEQF